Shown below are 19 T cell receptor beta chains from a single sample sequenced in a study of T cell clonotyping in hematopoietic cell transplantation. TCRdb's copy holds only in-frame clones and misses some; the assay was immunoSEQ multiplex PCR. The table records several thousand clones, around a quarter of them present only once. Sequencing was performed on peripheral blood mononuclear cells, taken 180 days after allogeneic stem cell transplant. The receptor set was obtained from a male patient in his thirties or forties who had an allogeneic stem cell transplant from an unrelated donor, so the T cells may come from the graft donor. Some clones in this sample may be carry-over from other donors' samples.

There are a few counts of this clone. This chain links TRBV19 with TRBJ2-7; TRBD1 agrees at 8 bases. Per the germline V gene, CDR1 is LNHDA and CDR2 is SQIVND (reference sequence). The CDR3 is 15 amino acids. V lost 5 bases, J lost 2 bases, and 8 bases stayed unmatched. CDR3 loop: CASSPRQGIAYEQYF. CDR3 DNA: TGTGCCAGTAGTCCCAGACAGGGGATCGCCTACGAGCAGTACTTC.

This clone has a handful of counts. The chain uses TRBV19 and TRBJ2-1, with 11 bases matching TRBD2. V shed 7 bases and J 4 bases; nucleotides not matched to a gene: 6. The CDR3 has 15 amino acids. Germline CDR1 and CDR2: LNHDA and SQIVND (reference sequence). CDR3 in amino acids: CASTMTSGDYNEQFF. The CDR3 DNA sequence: TGTGCCAGTACCATGACTAGCGGGGATTACAATGAGCAGTTCTTC.

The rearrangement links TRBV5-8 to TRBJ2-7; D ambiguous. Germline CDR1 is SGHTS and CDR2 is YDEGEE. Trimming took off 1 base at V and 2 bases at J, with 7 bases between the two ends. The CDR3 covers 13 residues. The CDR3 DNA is TGTGCCAGCAGCTTGACGGCAGCCTACGAGCAGTACTTC. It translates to CASSLTAAYEQYF.

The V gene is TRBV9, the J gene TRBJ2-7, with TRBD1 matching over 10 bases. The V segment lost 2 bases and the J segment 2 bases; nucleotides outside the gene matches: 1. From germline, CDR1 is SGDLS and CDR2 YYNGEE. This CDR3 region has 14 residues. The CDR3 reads CASSVGTGAYEQYF. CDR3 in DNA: TGTGCCAGCAGCGTTGGGACAGGGGCCTACGAGCAGTACTTC.

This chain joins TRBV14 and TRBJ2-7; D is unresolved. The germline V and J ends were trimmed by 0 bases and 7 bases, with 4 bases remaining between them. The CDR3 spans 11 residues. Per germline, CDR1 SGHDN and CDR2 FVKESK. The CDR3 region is CASSQEHEQYF. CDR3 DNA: TGTGCCAGCAGCCAAGAGCATGAGCAGTACTTC.

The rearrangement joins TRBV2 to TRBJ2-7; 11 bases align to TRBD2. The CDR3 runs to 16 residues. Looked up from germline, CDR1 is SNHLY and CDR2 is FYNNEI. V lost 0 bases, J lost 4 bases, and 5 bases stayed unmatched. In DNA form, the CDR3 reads TGTGCCAGCAGTGAAGCTAGACTAGCGGGGTTTTACGAGCAGTACTTC. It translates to CASSEARLAGFYEQYF.

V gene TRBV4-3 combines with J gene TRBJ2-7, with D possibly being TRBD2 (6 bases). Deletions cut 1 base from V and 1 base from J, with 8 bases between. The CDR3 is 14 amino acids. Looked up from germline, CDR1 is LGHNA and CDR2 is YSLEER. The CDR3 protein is CASSQVAGSYEQYF. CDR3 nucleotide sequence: TGCGCCAGCAGCCAAGTTGCGGGGTCCTACGAGCAGTACTTC.

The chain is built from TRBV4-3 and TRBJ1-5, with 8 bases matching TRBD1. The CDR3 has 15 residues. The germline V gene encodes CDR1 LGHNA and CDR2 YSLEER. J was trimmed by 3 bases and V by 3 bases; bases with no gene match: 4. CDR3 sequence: CASSHRTGFNQPQHF. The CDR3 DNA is TGCGCCAGCAGCCATCGGACAGGGTTCAATCAGCCCCAGCATTTT.

The CDR3 DNA reads as TGTGCCTGGAGTGTACAGTACGAGCAGTACTTC. Translating it yields CAWSVQYEQYF. The J gene is TRBJ2-7, the V gene TRBV30; D remains ambiguous. Germline V gene data show CDR1 as GTSNPN and CDR2 as SVGIG (reference sequence). Trimming left V 0 bases short and J 4 bases short, with 4 bases between. The CDR3 sequence is 11 residues long.

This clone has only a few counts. The CDR3 reads CASSTTSNYGYTF. The CDR3 nucleotides are TGTGCCAGCAGTACCACTTCTAACTATGGCTACACCTTC. The rearrangement joins TRBV28 to TRBJ1-2; D is unclear. Germline lookup yields CDR1 MDHEN and CDR2 SYDVKM. The V end lost 5 bases, the J end lost 0 bases, and 7 bases lay between the germline ends. This CDR3 contains 13 residues.

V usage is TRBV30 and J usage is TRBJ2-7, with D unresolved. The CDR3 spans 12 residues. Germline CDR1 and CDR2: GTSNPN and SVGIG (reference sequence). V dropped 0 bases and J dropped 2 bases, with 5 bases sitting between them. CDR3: CAWSVPPYEQYF. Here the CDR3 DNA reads TGTGCCTGGAGTGTACCCCCCTACGAGCAGTACTTC.

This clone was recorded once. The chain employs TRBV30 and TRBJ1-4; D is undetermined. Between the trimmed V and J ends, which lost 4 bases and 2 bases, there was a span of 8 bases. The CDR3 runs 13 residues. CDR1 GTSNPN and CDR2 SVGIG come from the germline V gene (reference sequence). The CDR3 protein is CAWNVGTNEKLFF. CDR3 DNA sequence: TGTGCCTGGAATGTAGGGACTAATGAAAAACTGTTTTTT.

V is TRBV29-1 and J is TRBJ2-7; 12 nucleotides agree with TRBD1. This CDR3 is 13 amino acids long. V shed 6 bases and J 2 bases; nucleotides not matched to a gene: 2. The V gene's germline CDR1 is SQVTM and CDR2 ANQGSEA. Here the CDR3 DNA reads TGCAGCGTGGGACAGGGGGCTACCTACGAGCAGTACTTC. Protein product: CSVGQGATYEQYF.

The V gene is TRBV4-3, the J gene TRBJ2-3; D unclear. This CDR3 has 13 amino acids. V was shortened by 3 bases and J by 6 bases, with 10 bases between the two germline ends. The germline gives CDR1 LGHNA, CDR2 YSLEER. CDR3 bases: TGCGCCAGCAGCCAGCCTGGATGGGATACGCAGTATTTT. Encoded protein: CASSQPGWDTQYF.

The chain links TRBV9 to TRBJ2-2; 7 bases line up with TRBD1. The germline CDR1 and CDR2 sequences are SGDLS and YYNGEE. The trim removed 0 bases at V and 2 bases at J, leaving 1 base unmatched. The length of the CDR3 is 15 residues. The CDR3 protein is CASSVGQGNTGELFF. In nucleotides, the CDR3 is TGTGCCAGCAGCGTAGGACAGGGAAACACCGGGGAGCTGTTTTTT.

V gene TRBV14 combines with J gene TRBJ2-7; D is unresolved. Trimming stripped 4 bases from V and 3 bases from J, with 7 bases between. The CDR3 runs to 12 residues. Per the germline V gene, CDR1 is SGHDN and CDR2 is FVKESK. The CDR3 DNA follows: TGTGCCAGCAGCCCGGCCAACTACGAGCAGTACTTC. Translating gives CASSPANYEQYF.

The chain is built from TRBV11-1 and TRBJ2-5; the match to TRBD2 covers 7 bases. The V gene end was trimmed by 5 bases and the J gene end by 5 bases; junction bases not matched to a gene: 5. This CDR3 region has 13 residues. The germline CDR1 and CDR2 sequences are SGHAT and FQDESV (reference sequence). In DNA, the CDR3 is TGTGCCAGCAGCCCTGGGGGGGTCGAGACCCAGTACTTC. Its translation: CASSPGGVETQYF.

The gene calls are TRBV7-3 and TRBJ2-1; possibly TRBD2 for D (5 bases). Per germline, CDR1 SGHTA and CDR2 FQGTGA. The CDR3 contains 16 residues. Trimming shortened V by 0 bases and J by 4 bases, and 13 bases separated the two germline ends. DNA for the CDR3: TGTGCCAGCAGCTTAACCCCCGCCCAGCGGTACAATGAGCAGTTCTTC. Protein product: CASSLTPAQRYNEQFF.

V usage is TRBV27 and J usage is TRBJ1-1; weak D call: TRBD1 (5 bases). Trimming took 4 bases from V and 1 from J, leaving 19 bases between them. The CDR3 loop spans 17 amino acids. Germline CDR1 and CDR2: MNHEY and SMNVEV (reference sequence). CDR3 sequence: CASSSDASRGPNTEAFF. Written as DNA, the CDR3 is TGTGCCAGCAGTTCCGACGCTTCGAGGGGCCCGAACACTGAAGCTTTCTTT.